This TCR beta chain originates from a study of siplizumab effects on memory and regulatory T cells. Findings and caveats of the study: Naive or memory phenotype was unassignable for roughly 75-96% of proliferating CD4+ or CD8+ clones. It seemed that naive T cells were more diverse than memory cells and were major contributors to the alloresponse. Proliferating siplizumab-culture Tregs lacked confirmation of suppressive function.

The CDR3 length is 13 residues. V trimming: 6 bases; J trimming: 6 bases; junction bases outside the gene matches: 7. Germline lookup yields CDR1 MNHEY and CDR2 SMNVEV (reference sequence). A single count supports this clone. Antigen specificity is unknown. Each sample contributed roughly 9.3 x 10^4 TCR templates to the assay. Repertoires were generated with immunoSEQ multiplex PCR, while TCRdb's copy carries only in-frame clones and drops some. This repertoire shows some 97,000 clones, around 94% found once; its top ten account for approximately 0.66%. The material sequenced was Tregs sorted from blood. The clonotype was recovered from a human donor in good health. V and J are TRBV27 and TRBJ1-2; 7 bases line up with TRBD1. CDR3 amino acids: CASSKTGPNGYTF. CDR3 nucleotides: TGTGCCAGCAGCAAGACAGGGCCGAATGGCTACACCTTC.